A selection of T cell receptor beta chains follows, all from one sample in a study of T cell clusters in autoimmune cytopenias. Each CDR3 protein gets one entry in TCRdb, which reprocessed the multiplex PCR reads and gives no DNA. This listing includes about 5,500 distinct CDR3 sequences. The same data also went into a second study, on T cell repertoires in aging, cancer and after chemotherapy.

The sequencing input was peripheral blood. The receptor set was obtained from a human donor in good health. Both conserved end residues are part of each CDR3. The size of a clone is reported for some rows only, either as once, few or many, or as a class for expanded clones.

j_gene | abundance | v_gene | CDR3aa
TRBJ2-2 | medium-sized | TRBV6-1 | CASSDTGIPGELFF
TRBJ2-1 | NA | TRBV24-1 | CATSGLDREGEQFF
TRBJ1-5 | medium-sized | TRBV12-3/TRBV12-4 | CASSPTPDVQGRVSNQPQHF
TRBJ1-1 | NA | TRBV6-6 | CASSLLQGATEAFF
TRBJ2-6 | medium-sized | TRBV18 | CASSPLASGGEVLTF
TRBJ1-2 | medium-sized | TRBV19 | CASSVGRSGGFYGYTF
TRBJ2-3 | NA | TRBV20-1 | CSARTGGTDTQYF
TRBJ1-1 | medium-sized | TRBV19 | CASTDRTTRNTEAFF
TRBJ1-1 | medium-sized | TRBV29-1 | CSVVFRGRGEAFF
TRBJ1-3 | medium-sized | TRBV30 | CASLHEGVNTIYF
TRBJ2-2 | medium-sized | TRBV6-1 | CASSVQLGRTGELFF
TRBJ1-2 | medium-sized | TRBV6-4 | CASSAGTGYGYTF
TRBJ1-2 | medium-sized | TRBV18 | CASSPPEQWDRGHRESRRGYTF
TRBJ1-6 | medium-sized | TRBV19 | CASTSSYNSPLHF
TRBJ2-2 | medium-sized | TRBV19 | CATADANTGELFF
TRBJ1-2 | NA | TRBV14 | CASSLKAGRAGGYTF
TRBJ2-7 | medium-sized | TRBV15 | CATSFGTGGYEQYF
TRBJ2-7 | medium-sized | TRBV18 | CASSPGQGAGEQYF
TRBJ2-1 | NA | TRBV27 | CASQWGDAPYNEQFF
TRBJ2-3 | medium-sized | TRBV10-3 | CAIMRTGGRTDTQYF
TRBJ2-5 | medium-sized | TRBV12-3/TRBV12-4 | CASSLTGSETQYF
TRBJ1-2 | NA | TRBV10-1 | CASSGRGGYGYTF
TRBJ2-1 | NA | TRBV5-1 | CASSPRLLQGGRSYNEQFF
TRBJ1-2 | medium-sized | TRBV27 | CASSPYPDRGTSAYTF
TRBJ1-1 | medium-sized | TRBV19 | CASSIIGTEAFF
TRBJ2-7 | medium-sized | TRBV27 | CASGVKGKSEQYF
TRBJ2-7 | NA | TRBV5-1 | CASSFGTSGRAAYEQYF
TRBJ2-3 | large | TRBV19 | CASRLAGDTQYF
TRBJ1-5 | medium-sized | TRBV6-1 | CATSRLDGLNQPQHF
TRBJ2-1 | medium-sized | TRBV5-1 | CASSRGGAGEVEQFF
TRBJ1-5 | NA | TRBV7-4 | CASTMGLSHQPQHF
TRBJ2-1 | NA | TRBV6-5 | CASSQTSGLEKQFF
TRBJ1-2 | NA | TRBV5-4 | CAIGSAGGYGYTF
TRBJ1-6 | medium-sized | TRBV6-1 | CASSEDRGLNSPLHF
TRBJ1-2 | medium-sized | TRBV19 | CASSMYNYGYTF
TRBJ1-5 | medium-sized | TRBV6-1 | CASSEDGVNQPQHF
TRBJ2-2 | NA | TRBV18 | CASSPRAGGDTGELFF
TRBJ2-2 | NA | TRBV5-1 | CASEQGRNTGELFF
TRBJ1-1 | NA | TRBV6-1 | CATTGYTEAFF
TRBJ1-5 | medium-sized | TRBV30 | CAWSGDTNQPQHF
TRBJ2-7 | medium-sized | TRBV19 | CASSPEGDRGYEQYF
TRBJ2-2 | NA | TRBV14 | CASSHKGFGELFF
TRBJ2-1 | medium-sized | TRBV15 | CATSRDRRAGAEQFF
TRBJ1-2 | medium-sized | TRBV19 | CASSIGGNNGYTF
TRBJ1-2 | NA | TRBV24-1 | CATSDHSLSTGNYGYTF
TRBJ2-3 | NA | TRBV20-1 | CSARASSGASDTQYF
TRBJ1-5 | NA | TRBV4-1 | CASSFSGGNKPQHF
TRBJ2-6 | NA | TRBV19 | CASSIGGSGSSSGANVLTF
TRBJ2-5 | NA | TRBV5-1 | CASATGLAGFQETQYF
TRBJ1-5 | NA | TRBV7-2 | CASSLAGGAGVGAPQHF
TRBJ1-5 | medium-sized | TRBV15 | CATSREGTVYNQPQHF
TRBJ1-6 | medium-sized | TRBV6-1 | CASSDPGGGNSPLHF
TRBJ1-5 | medium-sized | TRBV18 | CASSPSSDMKSEPQHF
TRBJ1-1 | NA | TRBV12-3/TRBV12-4 | CASTKTPPTLNTEAFF
TRBJ2-7 | medium-sized | TRBV19 | CASSSGQGFEQYF
TRBJ2-1 | NA | TRBV20-1 | CSAPGGLGLLKRLNEQFF
TRBJ1-3 | medium-sized | TRBV18 | CASSPRTGVDPGNTIYF
TRBJ1-2 | medium-sized | TRBV27 | CASSDWDNKAGGYTF
TRBJ1-4 | NA | TRBV7-9 | CASSSTLGGATNEKLFF
TRBJ2-2 | NA | TRBV5-1 | CASSLATGELFF